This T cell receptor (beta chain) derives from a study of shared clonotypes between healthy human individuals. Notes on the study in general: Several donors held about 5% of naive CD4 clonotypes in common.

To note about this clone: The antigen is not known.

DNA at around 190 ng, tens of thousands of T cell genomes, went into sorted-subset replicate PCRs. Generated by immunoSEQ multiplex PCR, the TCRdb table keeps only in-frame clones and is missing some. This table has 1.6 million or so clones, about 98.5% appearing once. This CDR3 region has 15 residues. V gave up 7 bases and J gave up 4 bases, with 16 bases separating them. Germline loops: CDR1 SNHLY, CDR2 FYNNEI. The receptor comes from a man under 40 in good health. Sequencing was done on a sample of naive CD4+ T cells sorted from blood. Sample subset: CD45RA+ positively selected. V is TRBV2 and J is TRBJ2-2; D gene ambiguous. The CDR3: CASIGGSARTGELFF. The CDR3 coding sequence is TGTGCCAGCATAGGCGGCTCAGCGCGCACCGGGGAGCTGTTTTTT.